Below, one TCR beta chain is given with its context. Its target is unknown. Doses given second, at about 4 or about 12 weeks, were pooled. These data originate in a study of T cell responses to AZD1222 COVID-19 vaccine. There are 15 residues in the CDR3. Trimming at V came to 1 base and at J to 6 bases, leaving 2 bases not matched to a gene. From germline, CDR1 is LGHDT and CDR2 YNNKEL (reference sequence). Measured with immunoSEQ multiplex PCR; TCRdb has only the in-frame clones, and not every one. This table holds roughly 100,000 clones, about 88% found once. Study results and limitations: Spike was spanned by vaccine-associated CD4 TCRs, which were dominant at 160-218 and 743-854. Only five to seven individuals given AZD1222 were seropositive at baseline.

The material was peripheral blood, obtained 28 days after the second AZD1222 dose. The sequence was collected from an adult who received the AZD1222 COVID-19 vaccine. The chain links TRBV3-1 (or the pseudogene TRBV3-2) to TRBJ2-2; TRBD2 matches 10 bases. CDR3: CASSQASGSAGELFF. The CDR3 DNA reads as TGTGCCAGCAGCCAAGCTAGCGGGAGTGCCGGGGAGCTGTTTTTT.